The source of this T cell receptor beta chain is a study of shared clonotypes between healthy human individuals. Study results and limitations: Across a handful of donors, naive CD4 shared roughly 5.1%, naive CD8 around 3.8%, memory CD4 2% to 2.5%, memory CD8 around 0.36%. How much donors shared clonotypes was expected to be affected by sequencing depth.

This CDR3 spans 13 amino acids. V lost 5 bases and J lost 9; bases outside the gene matches: 6. Per germline, CDR1 LNHDA and CDR2 SQIVND (reference sequence). This clone is a singleton in its sample. Its antigen is unknown. Genomic DNA of every subset was divided equally among multiple immunoSEQ plates. TCRdb's copy holds only in-frame clones and misses some; the assay was immunoSEQ multiplex PCR. The sample lists about 1.9 million clones, 90% to 95% seen once, with about 1.6% in the top ten. Naive CD8 cells lacked CD45RO and underwent positive selection for CCR7, leaving out terminally differentiated effector memory CD45RA+ cells.

The V call is TRBV19, the J call TRBJ2-1; TRBD2 aligns across 8 bases. This TCR came from a man in his late teens or twenties in good health. Some clones in this sample may be carry-over from other donors' samples. The sequenced material came from naive CD8+ T cells from PBMCs. This CDR3 is CASSPGLALEQFF. The CDR3 nucleotides are TGTGCCAGTAGTCCAGGACTAGCACTTGAGCAGTTCTTC.